This T cell receptor (beta chain) comes out of a study of blood T cell repertoires in COVID-19. Study in general: Samples of COVID-19 (acute and convalescent) were obtained from the United States, Italy and Spain. PBMCs, B-cell-depleted T cells, or T cells were the source of the cDNA or gDNA that made up the material.

Trimming pared 3 bases from V and 1 base from J, leaving 6 bases between. CDR3 size: 13 residues. Authors' processing steps: Reference gene primers were amplified, and this amplification served to estimate nucleated cell counts. Generated by immunoSEQ multiplex PCR, the TCRdb table keeps only in-frame clones and is missing some. From that table come the V and J calls and clone size; the DNA was used to work out D and trimming. Among some 5,900 clones listed, 70% to 90% were seen once. The sequencing sample was made of peripheral blood. This clonotype was obtained from a human donor in a cohort sampled during active COVID-19. The chain is built from TRBV12-3 or TRBV12-4 and TRBJ1-1; D is perhaps TRBD1 (5 bases). The DNA of the CDR3 is TGTGCCAGCAGTTTGGGGCCGAACACTGAAGCTTTCTTT. It codes for CASSLGPNTEAFF.